The entry that follows covers one T cell receptor beta chain sequence. The data were taken from a study of cytomegalovirus exposure and HLA in healthy donors. The PCR contained 60 Vbeta and 13 Jbeta primers. TCRdb keeps only in-frame clones here, not all; method: immunoSEQ multiplex PCR. The table lists 220,000 or so clones, more than 75% of them singletons. Trimming took off 0 bases at V and 10 bases at J, with 14 bases between the two ends. The CDR3 covers 14 residues. CDR1 SGDLS and CDR2 YYNGEE come from the germline V gene. V is TRBV9 and J is TRBJ1-5; D is undetermined. The TCR originated in a male donor in good health and CMV-seronegative. The sample consisted of PBMCs. The CDR3 DNA is TGTGCCAGCAGCGTAGGATGGAGGTGGAGCCCCCAGCATTTT. It codes for CASSVGWRWSPQHF.